One sample yielded the 11 T cell receptor beta chains listed below, sequenced in a study of cytomegalovirus exposure and HLA in healthy donors. With 60 Vbeta and 13 Jbeta primers, the PCR was carried out. Produced via immunoSEQ multiplex PCR; TCRdb's table is partial and in-frame only. The sample holds approximately 190,000 clones; 65% to 85% are singletons and the top ten take around 3.9%. Sequencing input: PBMCs. These receptors were obtained from a man aged 50 to 60 in good health and CMV-seronegative.

The rearrangement uses TRBV7-3 and TRBJ2-1; TRBD2 matches 11 bases. J was trimmed by 1 base and V by 4 bases; bases with no gene match: 0. This CDR3 has 15 residues. Germline CDR1 and CDR2: SGHTA and FQGTGA. The CDR3 bases are TGTGCCAGCAGCTCTAGCGGGGGGTCCTACAATGAGCAGTTCTTC. Residues: CASSSSGGSYNEQFF.

The V and J genes are TRBV5-6 and TRBJ1-6; D is uncertain. The CDR3 consists of 17 residues. The V and J ends lost 3 bases and 6 bases respectively, with 19 bases between them. Germline V CDR1 and CDR2: SGHDT, YYEEEE. CDR3 protein: CASSSRETLFSNSPLHF. The DNA of the CDR3 is TGTGCCAGCAGCTCAAGGGAGACACTTTTTAGTAATTCACCCCTCCACTTT.

This rearrangement joins TRBV7-2 to TRBJ1-1; TRBD1 might be the D (5 bases). V gave up 1 base and J gave up 5 bases, with 20 bases separating them. The CDR3 consists of 17 residues. Germline CDR1 is SGHTA and CDR2 is FQGNSA. The CDR3 here is CASSLGPGTRGDTEAFF. In DNA form, the CDR3 reads TGTGCCAGCAGCTTAGGCCCCGGGACCCGGGGGGATACTGAAGCTTTCTTT.

This clone was observed a handful of times. V is TRBV15 and J is TRBJ2-1; 7 bases align to TRBD1. Unmatched junction bases numbered 4, after V lost 2 bases and J lost 3 bases. The CDR3 has 15 amino acids. Germline CDR1 reads LNHNV; CDR2 reads YYDKDF (reference sequence). The CDR3 loop is CATSRQGQSYNEQFF. The CDR3 DNA reads as TGTGCCACCAGCAGACAGGGACAGAGCTACAATGAGCAGTTCTTC.

The CDR3 reads CASSSGTTNTGELFF. The CDR3 nucleotides read TGCGCCAGCAGCAGTGGGACAACGAACACCGGGGAGCTGTTTTTT. V gene TRBV5-1 combines with J gene TRBJ2-2; possibly TRBD1 for D (6 bases). Trimming pared 4 bases from V and 0 bases from J, leaving 10 bases between. This CDR3 region has 15 residues. The germline CDR1 and CDR2 sequences are SGHRS and YFSETQ.

The rearrangement uses TRBV6-6 and TRBJ2-1, with 12 bases that match TRBD2. J gave up 10 bases and V 6 bases, and 10 bases lay outside the gene matches. The germline CDR1 and CDR2 sequences are MNHNY and SVGAGI (reference sequence). The CDR3 contains 15 residues. The CDR3 sequence is CASRPTSGGTYEQFF. CDR3 sequence (DNA): TGTGCCAGCAGGCCCACTAGCGGGGGGACATACGAGCAGTTCTTC.

V and J are TRBV19 and TRBJ2-3; 7 positions match TRBD2. After removal of 6 bases from V and 6 bases from J, the junction contained 9 bases not matched to a gene. CDR1 and CDR2 from the germline V gene are LNHDA and SQIVND (reference sequence). The CDR3 is 14 amino acids. This CDR3 is CASSFGGMADTQYF. CDR3 nucleotides: TGTGCCAGTAGCTTCGGGGGGATGGCGGATACGCAGTATTTT.

This sequence joins TRBV7-2 and TRBJ1-1; D might be TRBD1 (6 bases). V was cut by 7 bases and J by 11 bases, with 14 bases left in between. The CDR3 consists of 11 residues. CDR1 SGHTA and CDR2 FQGNSA come from the germline V gene. CDR3 in DNA: TGTGCCAGCACCCCCAGGGGTGTCGCTTTCTTT. Protein sequence: CASTPRGVAFF.

The V call is TRBV4-3, the J call TRBJ2-1; 8 bases are a match to TRBD2. CDR1 and CDR2 from the germline V gene are LGHNA and YSLEER. Trimming took 0 bases from V and 7 from J; bases not matched to a gene: 14. This CDR3 is 18 amino acids long. This CDR3 reads CASSQDQGASGSRNEQFF. The CDR3 nucleotides are TGCGCCAGCAGCCAAGATCAAGGGGCTAGCGGGTCGAGGAATGAGCAGTTCTTC.

The DNA for the CDR3 is TGTGCCAGCAGCAAAGTAAGGGGGCCAGGCGAGCAGTACTTC. It specifies CASSKVRGPGEQYF. The chain links TRBV21-1 to TRBJ2-7; TRBD1, as called in the table, went unchecked against the DNA. TRBV21-1 is tagged as a pseudogene. The CDR3 sequence is 14 residues long.

This clone has a handful of counts. The J gene is TRBJ1-4, the V gene TRBV30; D remains ambiguous. Germline values: CDR1 GTSNPN, CDR2 SVGIG (reference sequence). With 2 bases removed from V and 0 bases from J, the gap between germline ends came to 10 bases. This CDR3 region has 15 residues. CDR3: CAWSKTGATNEKLFF. As DNA, the CDR3 is TGTGCCTGGAGTAAAACCGGAGCAACTAATGAAAAACTGTTTTTT.